The source of this T cell receptor beta chain is a study of graft-versus-host responses after intestinal transplantation. Study background: Multivisceral, liver-intestinal, or isolated intestinal grafts were transplanted into recipients. Recipients were all induced with anti-thymocyte globulin, then given tacrolimus and steroids for 3 to 4 years.

Libraries were prepared by immunoSEQ multiplex PCR; TCRdb keeps only in-frame clonotypes and omits some of them. The data hold 90,000 to 120,000 clones, with roughly 90% observed a single time. There are 13 residues in the CDR3. V dropped 7 bases and J dropped 2; count of bases not matched to a gene: 3. Germline CDR1 reads SNHLY; CDR2 reads FYNNEI. On this clone itself: The target antigen is unknown.

The rearrangement links TRBV2 to TRBJ2-7; 9 positions agree with TRBD2. This material consisted of unstimulated CD4+ T cells sorted from spleen or lymph node cells, taken before transplant. The receptor's source is a human donor who was the organ donor for an intestinal transplant. CDR3 coding DNA: TGTGCCAGCAATGCGGGAGGGCCCTACGAGCAGTACTTC. It is translated as CASNAGGPYEQYF.